This TCR beta chain was identified during a study of T cell changes during pregnancy in multiple sclerosis. Germline V gene sequence: CDR1 MNHEY, CDR2 SMNVEV (reference sequence). Trimming took 6 bases from V and 4 from J, leaving 13 bases between them. This CDR3 region has 14 residues. Sequencing was performed with immunoSEQ multiplex PCR; in TCRdb, only in-frame clones are kept and a portion is missing. Here the sample spans roughly 30,000 clones, over 85% being singletons. The TCR sequence derives from a female donor with multiple sclerosis, enrolled in a pregnancy study. The chain uses TRBV27 and TRBJ1-5; perhaps TRBD1 as D (6 bases). The sequenced sample was CD8+ T cells from peripheral blood mononuclear cells, obtained in the first trimester of pregnancy. CDR3 coding DNA: TGTGCCAGCAGGTATACAGGGAGTAATCAGCCCCAGCATTTT. Amino acids: CASRYTGSNQPQHF.